These T cell receptor beta chains were read from a single sample in a study of blood T cells in healthy people across ages. In TCRdb, the 5' RACE reads were re-called with MiXCR into one record per CDR3 protein. This sample has 600,000 to 900,000 distinct CDR3 sequences, with roughly 24% found just once. This sample also belongs to another study, concerning T cells of mothers and their children.

Sample: blood. These receptors were collected from a boy younger than 18 in good health. Each CDR3 is given with its conserved first and last residue. The D gene is left open where the match is weak. Expanded clones are given a class, and other clones once, few, many or no size at all.

CATSDKEREIGNQGPEQFF	TGTGCCACCAGTGACAAGGAGCGGGAGATCGGGAACCAAGGACCTGAGCAGTTCTTC	TRBD2	TRBJ2-1	TRBV24-1	-
CASSLGDREDPPTPYEQYF	TGCGCCAGCAGCTTGGGGGACAGGGAGGATCCTCCAACCCCCTACGAGCAGTACTTC	TRBD1	TRBJ2-7	TRBV5-1	-
CASSEGAFTQETQYF	TGTGCCAGCAGCGAAGGGGCGTTTACTCAAGAGACCCAGTACTTC	-	TRBJ2-5	TRBV3-1	few
CASSPTPLSAGGVTDTQYF	TGTGCCAGCAGCCCGACCCCGCTTTCAGCGGGGGGGGTAACAGATACGCAGTATTTT	TRBD2	TRBJ2-3	TRBV7-6	-
CSVEDQGGETQYF	TGCAGCGTTGAAGATCAGGGGGGGGAGACCCAGTACTTC	-	TRBJ2-5	TRBV29-1	-
CATSRDKGGRGRMNSGANVLTF	TGTGCCACCAGCAGAGATAAAGGAGGCAGGGGCCGTATGAACTCTGGGGCCAACGTCCTGACTTTC	-	TRBJ2-6	TRBV15	-
CATSRATGTARSSWANVLTF	TGTGCCACCAGCAGAGCAACCGGGACAGCCAGGTCCTCATGGGCCAACGTCCTGACTTTC	TRBD1	TRBJ2-6	TRBV15	few
CSGQITDTQYF	TGCAGTGGCCAGATCACAGATACGCAGTATTTT	-	TRBJ2-3	TRBV20-1	-
CASSSEAGGELFF	TGTGCCAGCAGCTCCGAAGCCGGCGGGGAGCTGTTTTTT	-	TRBJ2-2	TRBV7-9	few
CASSLMVDYGYTF	TGTGCCAGCAGCCTCATGGTCGACTATGGCTACACCTTC	-	TRBJ1-2	TRBV16	once
CAISMGQGGHAEAFF	TGTGCCATCAGTATGGGACAGGGGGGTCATGCTGAAGCTTTCTTT	TRBD1	TRBJ1-1	TRBV10-3	-
CASTTGYGANVLTF	TGTGCCAGCACTACAGGGTACGGGGCCAACGTCCTGACTTTC	-	TRBJ2-6	TRBV25-1	-
CASTLADTTNTEAFF	TGTGCCAGCACCTTGGCAGACACTACGAACACTGAAGCTTTCTTT	-	TRBJ1-1	TRBV28	few
CASSYGGREQYF	TGTGCCAGCAGTTACGGGGGGCGCGAGCAGTACTTC	-	TRBJ2-7	TRBV27	few
CASSLYGGMNTEAFF	TGTGCCAGCAGCTTGTATGGGGGAATGAACACTGAAGCTTTCTTT	-	TRBJ1-1	TRBV5-5	many
CAISAGRDRVEQYF	TGTGCCATCAGCGCCGGTAGGGACAGAGTGGAGCAGTACTTC	TRBD1	TRBJ2-7	TRBV10-3	-
CASSLDTRGYYEQYF	TGTGCCAGCAGCTTAGACACACGGGGGTACTACGAGCAGTACTTC	-	TRBJ2-7	TRBV11-2	few
CASKGGPPATQYF	TGTGCCAGTAAAGGTGGCCCCCCGGCCACGCAGTATTTT	-	TRBJ2-3	TRBV27	few
CASSGRQGTNYGYTF	TGTGCCAGCAGCGGAAGACAGGGTACGAACTATGGCTACACCTTC	TRBD1	TRBJ1-2	TRBV2	few
CASSQEEDSGSYGYTF	TGCGCCAGCAGCCAAGAGGAGGACAGCGGGAGCTATGGCTACACCTTC	-	TRBJ1-2	TRBV4-1	few
CASRPLGQGQETQYF	TGTGCCAGCAGACCCCTCGGACAGGGGCAAGAGACCCAGTACTTC	TRBD1	TRBJ2-5	TRBV6-1	-
CASSLSGTGNTIYF	TGTGCCAGCAGTTTATCCGGGACTGGAAACACCATATATTTT	-	TRBJ1-3	TRBV12-3/TRBV12-4	many
CSVSGVFGYTF	TGCAGCGTTTCAGGGGTTTTTGGCTACACCTTC	-	TRBJ1-2	TRBV29-1	few
CAWRPYTEQFF	TGTGCCTGGAGGCCGTATACTGAGCAGTTCTTC	-	TRBJ2-1	TRBV30	few
CASSSTRGTNEKLFF	TGTGCCAGCAGTTCTACTAGGGGGACTAATGAAAAACTGTTTTTT	-	TRBJ1-4	TRBV12-3/TRBV12-4	few
CASSYSVTSSSTIYF	TGTGCCAGCAGTTACTCGGTGACTTCATCGAGCACCATATATTTT	-	TRBJ1-3	TRBV6-5	many
CASSPSREREQYF	TGTGCCAGCTCACCTTCCAGGGAGAGGGAGCAGTACTTC	-	TRBJ2-5	TRBV18	few
CASSYGGGADYEQYF	TGTGCCAGCAGTTATGGGGGGGGCGCAGACTACGAGCAGTACTTC	-	TRBJ2-7	TRBV6-6	-
CASSSFQQGTPLNTEAFF	TGCGCCAGCAGCTCCTTCCAACAGGGGACACCGTTGAACACTGAAGCTTTCTTT	TRBD1	TRBJ1-1	TRBV5-1	-
CASSSQPTGGPPYNEQFF	TGTGCCAGCAGTTCGCAACCTACGGGGGGGCCCCCCTACAATGAGCAGTTCTTC	TRBD2	TRBJ2-1	TRBV12-3/TRBV12-4	few
CATGGTDTQYF	TGCGCCACCGGAGGAACAGATACGCAGTATTTT	-	TRBJ2-3	TRBV10-2	-
CASSCMRGHTEAFF	TGTGCTAGCAGCTGCATGCGGGGTCACACTGAAGCTTTCTTT	-	TRBJ1-1	TRBV7-7	few
CATRMGDREVNEQFF	TGTGCCACCCGAATGGGGGACAGGGAAGTCAATGAGCAGTTCTTC	TRBD1	TRBJ2-1	TRBV24-1	-
CAVSYRVSSTEAFF	TGTGCCGTCTCCTACAGGGTCAGTTCCACTGAAGCTTTCTTT	-	TRBJ1-1	TRBV28	few
CASSLVEVREQFF	TGTGCCAGCAGCTTAGTAGAGGTTAGAGAGCAGTTCTTC	-	TRBJ2-1	TRBV11-1	many
CASSVGSAGASEKLFF	TGTGCCAGCAGCGTAGGATCGGCCGGTGCTAGTGAAAAACTGTTTTTT	-	TRBJ1-4	TRBV9	few
CASRDLADQETQYF	TGTGCCAGCAGGGATCTAGCGGACCAAGAGACCCAGTACTTC	TRBD2	TRBJ2-5	TRBV12-3/TRBV12-4	few
CASSLPPGGNTGELFF	TGCGCCAGCAGCTTACCTCCGGGGGGAAACACCGGGGAGCTGTTTTTT	TRBD2	TRBJ2-2	TRBV5-1	-
CASSSSGTGKETQYF	TGTGCCAGCAGTTCCTCAGGGACAGGGAAAGAGACCCAGTACTTC	TRBD1	TRBJ2-5	TRBV28	-
CASSQGLTGDAFF	TGTGCCAGCAGCCAAGGGCTTACTGGGGACGCTTTCTTT	-	TRBJ1-1	TRBV14	-
CASRPGQDNQPQHF	TGTGCCAGCAGACCGGGACAGGATAATCAGCCCCAGCATTTT	TRBD1	TRBJ1-5	TRBV27	-
CASSPDRGASYEQYF	TGTGCCAGCAGCCCCGACAGGGGCGCTTCCTACGAGCAGTACTTC	TRBD1	TRBJ2-7	TRBV28	-
CATPWDSYSNQPQHF	TGTGCCACCCCGTGGGACAGTTATAGCAATCAGCCCCAGCATTTT	TRBD1	TRBJ1-5	TRBV7-2	-
CSARDLTGTGGYGYTF	TGCAGTGCTAGAGATCTTACCGGGACAGGGGGCTATGGCTACACCTTC	TRBD1	TRBJ1-2	TRBV20-1	-
CASSWRGDNEQFF	TGCGCCAGCAGCTGGAGGGGTGACAATGAGCAGTTCTTC	-	TRBJ2-1	TRBV5-1	-
CASSLVAGGLFF	TGTGCCAGCAGCTTAGTTGCTGGGGGGCTGTTTTTT	-	TRBJ1-4	TRBV7-9	few
CASSLVGGQGDGYTF	TGTGCCAGCAGCTTAGTTGGGGGACAGGGCGATGGCTACACCTTC	TRBD1	TRBJ1-2	TRBV7-9	-
CAIRDTRGTNEKLFF	TGTGCCATCAGGGACACCCGGGGCACTAATGAAAAACTGTTTTTT	-	TRBJ1-4	TRBV10-3	-
CASGLPGQFF	TGTGCTAGTGGTTTGCCTGGGCAGTTCTTC	-	TRBJ2-1	TRBV12-5	-